This T cell receptor (beta chain) appears in the sequencing data of a study of blood T cell repertoires in COVID-19. The length of the CDR3 is 15 residues. V lost 6 bases to trimming and J lost 0 bases, with 15 bases between them. CDR1 is MGHDK and CDR2 is SYGVNS in the germline V gene. Original processing methods: Amplification of reference gene primers was used by the study to estimate nucleated cell counts. Assay used: immunoSEQ multiplex PCR; TCRdb lists only in-frame clones, some missing. The DNA gave D and trimming, while V, J and clone size come from that table. The table includes fewer than 150,000 clones, 88% detected once.

The chain has TRBV25-1 and TRBJ2-7; the D gene is possibly TRBD2 (6 bases). Sequencing was carried out using peripheral blood. The source of this sequence is a man aged 45 to 65 with active or convalescent COVID-19. The CDR3 here is CASRRGLAPSYEQYF. The CDR3 nucleotides read TGTGCCAGCAGGCGAGGGCTAGCGCCCTCCTACGAGCAGTACTTC.